The 26 T cell receptor beta chains below were found in one sample sequenced in a study of T-cell memory formation after mild COVID-19. TCRdb re-called the 5' RACE reads through MiXCR, storing one row per CDR3 protein. This sample has 110,000 to 150,000 distinct CDR3 sequences, with roughly 24% found just once. Specimen: PBMCs or a T cell subset sorted from them (not recorded which). These receptors all stem from an adult woman who had mild COVID-19 (a few samples of this study predate the infection). Cell type and time point are not known.

The rearrangement joins TRBV28 to TRBJ2-1; the match to TRBD2 covers 8 bases. CDR1 and CDR2 (germline): MDHEN, SYDVKM. Trimming cost V 7 bases and J 9 bases; bases outside gene matches: 5. This CDR3 comprises 12 residues. The CDR3, as DNA: TGTGCCAGCACGGGACTAGTCAGTGAGCAGTTCTTC. This translates into CASTGLVSEQFF.

This chain uses TRBV4-3 with TRBJ2-1, with unresolved D. The germline V gene has CDR1 LGHNA and CDR2 YSLEER. The length of the CDR3 is 14 residues. Trimming left V 0 bases short and J 7 bases short, with 10 bases between. CDR3 sequence (DNA): TGCGCCAGCAGCCAAGATACAGCATCGAATGAGCAGTTCTTC. It yields the protein CASSQDTASNEQFF.

V gene TRBV27 combines with J gene TRBJ1-1; TRBD1 agrees at 7 bases. V gave up 6 bases and J gave up 2 bases; unmatched junction bases: 6. The CDR3 length is 14 residues. Germline CDR1 MNHEY, CDR2 SMNVEV (reference sequence). The CDR3 DNA reads TGTGCCAGCAGACCGGGACAGCCTAACACTGAAGCTTTCTTT. Translating it yields CASRPGQPNTEAFF.

The J gene is TRBJ2-7, the V gene TRBV7-9, with D unclear. The CDR3 is 13 residues long. Trimming removed 4 bases from V and 0 bases from J, with 7 bases in between. Germline V gene data show CDR1 as SEHNR and CDR2 as FQNEAQ (reference sequence). The CDR3 spells CASSSESSYEQYF. In nucleotides, the CDR3 is TGTGCCAGCAGCTCAGAAAGCTCCTACGAGCAGTACTTC.

This clonotype appeared a few times. J is TRBJ2-3 and V is TRBV6-9; 8 bases align to TRBD2. Trimming at V came to 2 bases and at J to 4 bases, leaving 11 bases not matched to a gene. CDR1 is MNHGY, CDR2 SVAAGI, per germline. The length of the CDR3 is 17 residues. The CDR3 nucleotides read TGTGCCAGCAGTTATCTCGTCCGGGAGGGTCGGGCAGATACGCAGTATTTT. This encodes CASSYLVREGRADTQYF.

The chain employs TRBV21-1 and TRBJ1-3; TRBD1, the table's D call, lacks a check against the DNA. TRBV21-1 is tagged as a pseudogene. The CDR3 has 19 residues. CDR3: CASTHHRDRERGSGNTIYF. CDR3 DNA: TGTGCCAGCACCCATCACCGGGACAGGGAGCGAGGCTCTGGAAACACCATATATTTT.

This sequence joins TRBV2 and TRBJ2-7, with no clear D. V was shortened by 7 bases and J by 0 bases, with 7 bases between the two germline ends. This CDR3 region has 12 residues. Per the germline V gene, CDR1 is SNHLY and CDR2 is FYNNEI. The CDR3 loop is CASKDSSYEQYF. The CDR3 nucleotides read TGTGCCAGCAAGGATAGCTCCTACGAGCAGTACTTC.

The V and J genes are TRBV28 and TRBJ1-1; D remains ambiguous. Germline V gene lookup returns CDR1 MDHEN and CDR2 SYDVKM. The length of the CDR3 is 16 residues. V lost 2 bases to trimming and J lost 4 bases, with 17 bases between them. CDR3 coding DNA: TGTGCCAGCAGTTTACAACTCAACTCGATGAGCACTGAAGCTTTCTTT. It codes for CASSLQLNSMSTEAFF.

The V call is TRBV24-1, the J call TRBJ2-1; 8 bases are shared with TRBD1. This CDR3 has 17 residues. V gave up 0 bases and J gave up 7 bases; unmatched junction bases: 10. Germline V gene lookup returns CDR1 KGHDR and CDR2 SFDVKD. The CDR3 DNA reads TGTGCCACCAGTGATTTGCGGACAGGGACTTCTGGGAATGAGCAGTTCTTC. It codes for CATSDLRTGTSGNEQFF.

The V call is TRBV27, the J call TRBJ2-3; unclear D gene. The germline V gene encodes CDR1 MNHEY and CDR2 SMNVEV (reference sequence). This CDR3 comprises 13 residues. The germline V and J ends were trimmed by 6 bases and 4 bases, with 11 bases remaining between them. The CDR3 DNA reads TGTGCCAGCAGCCAACCGGCAGCAGATACGCAGTATTTT. This sequence encodes CASSQPAADTQYF.

This clonotype was counted at least ten times. The chain has TRBV7-9 and TRBJ2-7; 7 positions agree with TRBD2. The germline V gene encodes CDR1 SEHNR and CDR2 FQNEAQ (reference sequence). This CDR3 has 14 residues. The junction had 7 bases not matched to a gene; V was cut back by 5 bases and J by 3 bases. The CDR3 protein is CASSASTSSYEQYF. In DNA, the CDR3 is TGTGCCAGCAGCGCCTCGACTAGCAGCTACGAGCAGTACTTC.

This clonotype was seen at least ten times. The chain carries TRBV5-6 and TRBJ1-5; 7 nucleotides line up with TRBD1. This CDR3 contains 16 residues. V dropped 1 base and J dropped 2; count of bases not matched to a gene: 6. CDR1 SGHDT and CDR2 YYEEEE come from the germline V gene. CDR3 region: CASSLSTGAGNQPQHF. CDR3 in DNA: TGTGCCAGCAGCTTGTCTACAGGGGCTGGCAATCAGCCCCAGCATTTT.

V usage is TRBV11-2 and J usage is TRBJ2-7; 11 bases line up with TRBD2. The CDR3 extends over 18 amino acids. The germline CDR1 and CDR2 sequences are SGHAT and FQNNGV. V was pared by 0 bases and J by 6 bases, with 13 bases of the junction left unmatched. As DNA, the CDR3 is TGTGCCAGCAGCTTAGATCGGGCTAAACTAGCGGGAGTTTTCGAGCAGTACTTC. Protein: CASSLDRAKLAGVFEQYF.

The genes are TRBV27 and TRBJ2-1, with 7 bases matching TRBD2. Losses at the gene ends were 4 bases for V and 3 bases for J; bases not matched to a gene: 9. The germline CDR1 and CDR2 sequences are MNHEY and SMNVEV (reference sequence). The CDR3 is made up of 16 amino acids. CDR3 in amino acids: CASSYSAGVVYNEQFF. DNA of the CDR3: TGTGCCAGCAGTTACTCGGCGGGAGTGGTCTACAATGAGCAGTTCTTC.

This clonotype was counted only a few times. The rearrangement uses TRBV12-3 or TRBV12-4 and TRBJ2-1; 9 bases fit TRBD2. This CDR3 comprises 15 residues. J gave up 1 base and V 2 bases, and 0 bases lay outside the gene matches. The CDR3 bases are TGTGCCAGCAGTTTAAGCGGGAGGTCCTACAATGAGCAGTTCTTC. This gives the protein CASSLSGRSYNEQFF.

This clonotype was seen more than once but under ten times. This chain connects TRBV24-1 to TRBJ2-1, with no clear D. The CDR3 extends over 15 amino acids. Germline V CDR1 and CDR2: KGHDR, SFDVKD. V shed 3 bases and J shed 5 bases, with 13 bases lying between them. This chain's CDR3 is CATSDLLGPHNEQFF. DNA for the CDR3: TGTGCCACCAGTGATCTACTTGGGCCTCACAATGAGCAGTTCTTC.

This clonotype appeared a few times. The J gene is TRBJ2-4, the V gene TRBV4-1, with 9 bases matching TRBD1. Trimming at V came to 1 base and at J to 4 bases, leaving 11 bases not matched to a gene. Germline values: CDR1 MGHRA, CDR2 YSYEKL. The CDR3 consists of 18 residues. The CDR3 DNA sequence: TGCGCCAGCAGCCAAGCTTATTTGTCTGGGACAGGGAAAAACATTCAGTACTTC. It codes for CASSQAYLSGTGKNIQYF.

The chain employs TRBV10-3 and TRBJ2-7; the match to TRBD1 covers 9 bases. Losses at the gene ends were 8 bases for V and 0 bases for J; bases not matched to a gene: 2. In germline, CDR1 is ENHRY, CDR2 SYGVKD. The CDR3 covers 13 residues. CDR3 amino acids: CAIGGQGSYEQYF. CDR3 DNA sequence: TGTGCCATCGGGGGACAGGGCTCCTACGAGCAGTACTTC.

The chain has TRBV21-1 and TRBJ1-1; whether TRBD1, the table's D call, matches the DNA was not checked. TRBV21-1 counts as a pseudogene. The CDR3 is made up of 18 amino acids. CDR3 nucleotides: TGTGCCAGCAGCAAAATGGGACAGGGTGTCCCCATGAACACTGAAGCTTTCTTT. Protein product: CASSKMGQGVPMNTEAFF.

The chain recombines TRBV4-1 with TRBJ2-3; 7 bases align to TRBD1. CDR3 length equals 15 residues. Germline CDR1 is MGHRA and CDR2 is YSYEKL. Losses at the gene ends were 2 bases for V and 4 bases for J; bases not matched to a gene: 6. The CDR3 nucleotides read TGCGCCAGCAGCCAACCGACAGGGTCCGCAGATACGCAGTATTTT. Protein product: CASSQPTGSADTQYF.

This clonotype occurred a few times. The chain has TRBV4-3 and TRBJ2-2; TRBD2 matches at 7 bases. Germline V gene data show CDR1 as LGHNA and CDR2 as YSLEER. The CDR3 loop spans 17 amino acids. The V and J ends lost 1 base and 0 bases, in that order; junction bases with no gene match: 5. CDR3 nucleotide sequence: TGCGCCAGCAGCCAAGGCCCTAGCGGAACGAACACCGGGGAGCTGTTTTTT. Translation gives CASSQGPSGTNTGELFF.

This chain links TRBV7-9 with TRBJ2-7; 9 bases fit TRBD2. Trimming cost V 3 bases and J 1 base; bases outside gene matches: 10. CDR3 length: 17 residues. CDR1 and CDR2 from the germline V gene are SEHNR and FQNEAQ (reference sequence). The CDR3 coding sequence is TGTGCCAGCAGCTTTGATTCTAGGCTAGCGGGATCCTACGAGCAGTACTTC. It specifies CASSFDSRLAGSYEQYF.

This sequence joins TRBV6-2 or TRBV6-3 and TRBJ2-1, with D possibly matching TRBD1 (5 bases). V lost 8 bases, J lost 1 base, and 18 bases lay in between. Germline values: CDR1 MNHEY, CDR2 SVGEGT. This CDR3 is 16 amino acids long. CDR3 bases: TGTGCCAGCTGTAGGCAACCTCAGGGATCCTACAATGAGCAGTTCTTC. It codes for CASCRQPQGSYNEQFF.

This clonotype has only a few counts. The chain has TRBV24-1 and TRBJ2-5, with no clear D. The CDR3 covers 14 residues. Deletions cut 2 bases from V and 1 base from J, with 7 bases between. CDR1 and CDR2 (germline): KGHDR, SFDVKD. The CDR3 loop reads CATSDWTGQETQYF. The CDR3 coding sequence is TGTGCCACCAGTGATTGGACGGGCCAAGAGACCCAGTACTTC.

This clonotype appeared a few times. V and J are TRBV12-3 or TRBV12-4 and TRBJ2-3; 12 nucleotides agree with TRBD2. This CDR3 comprises 17 residues. V dropped 5 bases and J dropped 2; count of bases not matched to a gene: 8. The CDR3 protein is CASSTTLAGGPTDTQYF. The CDR3 DNA sequence: TGTGCCAGCAGTACGACTCTAGCGGGAGGGCCCACAGATACGCAGTATTTT.

The chain carries TRBV20-1 and TRBJ2-7, with 8 bases lining up with TRBD1. Germline V CDR1 and CDR2: DFQATT, SNEGSKA (reference sequence). There are 15 residues in the CDR3. V shed 0 bases, J shed 3 bases, and the junction held 7 bases outside the gene matches. The CDR3 DNA follows: TGCAGTGCTAGAGATGGGACAGGATCGATCTACGAGCAGTACTTC. Translated: CSARDGTGSIYEQYF.